These T cell receptor beta chains were read from a single sample in a study of Ad26.COV2.S vaccination and SARS-CoV-2 variants. The table came from immunoSEQ multiplex PCR; TCRdb's copy has only in-frame clones and leaves some out. The sample lists hundreds of thousands of clones, 89% occurring once. Sample: peripheral blood, taken in a trial of Ad26.COV2.S vaccine versus placebo. The receptor set was obtained from a person aged 18-65 years who received the Ad26.COV2.S COVID-19 vaccine or a placebo. The CDR3 runs from the conserved cysteine through the conserved F or W. A D gene is named only where the DNA matches it firmly. Size values are once, few and many counts, or a class for expanded clones, and some rows have none.

j_call clone_size d_call v_call cdr3_nt cdr3_aa
TRBJ1-4 . . TRBV27 TGTGCCAGCAGTTTTCGGGATGCTAATGAAAAACTGTTTTTT CASSFRDANEKLFF
TRBJ2-2 . . TRBV29-1 TGCAGCGTTACGGGATGGGGCGGGGAGCTGTTTTTT CSVTGWGGELFF
TRBJ2-5 . . TRBV28 TGTGCCAGCCACGCTAGGGGGGAGACCCAGTACTTC CASHARGETQYF
TRBJ1-5 . TRBD1 TRBV19 TGTGCCAGTAGTATAAAGGGGACAGGGGAGTATGATGATCAGCCCCAGCATTTT CASSIKGTGEYDDQPQHF
TRBJ2-1 . TRBD2 TRBV24-1 TGTGCCACCAGTGTGGCTAGCGGGAGGTCCTACAATGAGCAGTTCTTC CATSVASGRSYNEQFF
TRBJ2-3 once . TRBV4-3 TGCGCCAGCAGCCAAGGGGTAGCTTCTAGCACAGATACGCAGTATTTT CASSQGVASSTDTQYF
TRBJ2-3 once TRBD2 TRBV18 TGTGCCAGCTCACCTGGGACTAGCGGGAGGGATACGCAGTATTTT CASSPGTSGRDTQYF
TRBJ1-5 . . TRBV6-1 TGTGCCAGCAGTGAAAGGCGTAGGGGAGGCAATCAGCCCCAGCATTTT CASSERRRGGNQPQHF
TRBJ2-3 . TRBD2 TRBV9 TGTGCCAGCAGCCCAACCGCGGGACTAGCGGGAGATACGCAGTATTTT CASSPTAGLAGDTQYF
TRBJ2-1 . . TRBV4-3 TGCGCCAGCAGCCAAAGGACAGATGAGCAGTTCTTC CASSQRTDEQFF
TRBJ2-2 . . TRBV6-5 TGTGCCAGCAATACGGTGCCAGACAACACCGGGGAGCTGTTTTTT CASNTVPDNTGELFF
TRBJ1-2 once TRBD1 TRBV4-3 TGCGCCAGCAGCCAAGATAGGACAGGGGGGTATGGCTACACCTTC CASSQDRTGGYGYTF
TRBJ2-1 . TRBD2 TRBV2 TGTGCCAGTCTAGCGGGTGCCTACAATGAGCAGTTCTTC CASLAGAYNEQFF
TRBJ2-3 once . TRBV5-4 TGTGCCAGCAGGGGGGAATTGGATACGCAGTATTTT CASRGELDTQYF
TRBJ2-6 . . TRBV7-2 TGTGCCAGCAGCTTAGCCCTCTCTGGGGCCAACGTCCTGACTTTC CASSLALSGANVLTF
TRBJ1-5 . . TRBV6-2/TRBV6-3 TGTGCCAGCAGTTACTCATGGCCGAATCAGCCCCAGCATTTT CASSYSWPNQPQHF
TRBJ2-3 . TRBD2 TRBV2 TGTGCCAGCAGCTCAACCGGGACTATCACAGATACGCAGTATTTT CASSSTGTITDTQYF
TRBJ2-2 . TRBD2 TRBV6-2/TRBV6-3 TGTGCCAGCAGTTACCTAGCGGGGGTCAACACCGGGGAGCTGTTTTTT CASSYLAGVNTGELFF
TRBJ1-2 . TRBD1 TRBV15 TGTGCCACCAGCAGAGACGAGACAGGGTCGGACGGCTACACCTTC CATSRDETGSDGYTF
TRBJ1-1 . . TRBV7-2 TGTGCCAGCAGTCAAGTGGGGGGCGTTGAAGCTTTCTTT CASSQVGGVEAFF
TRBJ2-3 . . TRBV24-1 TGTGCCACCGGGACGGGTAAATCTAGCACAGATACGCAGTATTTT CATGTGKSSTDTQYF
TRBJ2-3 . TRBD2 TRBV7-9 TGTGCCAGCAGCTTAGGGCTAGCGGGAGTTACCACAGATACGCAGTATTTT CASSLGLAGVTTDTQYF
TRBJ2-7 . . TRBV30 TGTGCCTGGAGTGTCGGCAGAACCTACGAGCAGTACTTC CAWSVGRTYEQYF
TRBJ2-7 . TRBD1 TRBV29-1 TGCAGCGTTATCAGGACAGGGATCCACTACGAGCAGTACTTC CSVIRTGIHYEQYF
TRBJ2-3 . TRBD1 TRBV7-3 TGTGCCTCCGGTCAGGGGGCGAGTTTTTTGGATACGCAGTATTTT CASGQGASFLDTQYF
TRBJ2-2 . TRBD1 TRBV5-1 TGCGCCAGCACCAGGGACAGCGTGTCCGGGGAGCTGTTTTTT CASTRDSVSGELFF
TRBJ1-2 . TRBD1 TRBV14 TGTGCCAGCAGCCAAGCCTTGACAGGGTGGAACGGCTACACCTTC CASSQALTGWNGYTF
TRBJ1-3 . . TRBV7-2 TGTGCCAGCAGCCCGTACTCTGGAAACACCATATATTTT CASSPYSGNTIYF
TRBJ2-2 . TRBD2 TRBV27 TGTGCCAGCTGTTTGGCGGGGGGGCGGGGCGGGGAGCTGTTTTTT CASCLAGGRGGELFF
TRBJ2-1 once . TRBV14 TGTGCCAGCAGCCCCAGGACAGATAACAATGAGCAGTTCTTC CASSPRTDNNEQFF
TRBJ1-5 . . TRBV7-8 TGTGCCAGCATATTGCGGCGTACTTATAGCAATCAGCCCCAGCATTTT CASILRRTYSNQPQHF
TRBJ2-1 . . TRBV5-6 TGTGCCAGCAGCCGTTGGGGCTCCTACAATGAGCAGTTCTTC CASSRWGSYNEQFF
TRBJ2-5 . . TRBV10-3 TGTGCCATCAGTGAGCTAACAGTACCCCTAGGGACCCAGTACTTC CAISELTVPLGTQYF
TRBJ1-3 . TRBD1 TRBV9 TGTGCCAGCAGCGGGACAGGGTACGGAAACACCATATATTTT CASSGTGYGNTIYF
TRBJ2-7 . TRBD2 TRBV6-6 TGTGCCAGCAGTTACTTGGCGGGGGGAACCTACGAGCAGTACTTC CASSYLAGGTYEQYF
TRBJ1-6 . TRBD1 TRBV2 TGTGCCAGCAGGGGGGACAGGGCTAGTTCACCCCTCCACTTT CASRGDRASSPLHF
TRBJ2-7 . . TRBV15 TGTGCCACCAGCAGGGGATGGTTGGTTGAGGGGGTCAACGACGAGCAGTACTTC CATSRGWLVEGVNDEQYF
TRBJ1-2 . . TRBV15 TGTGCCACCAGCACGGGGAGAGGGTATGGCTACACCTTC CATSTGRGYGYTF
TRBJ2-5 . TRBD2 TRBV25-1 TGTGCCAGCGGGACTAGCGGGAAAGAGACCCAGTACTTC CASGTSGKETQYF
TRBJ1-1 . TRBD1 TRBV3-1/TRBV3-2 TGTGCCAGCAGCCAAGGGGAGGGAGGGGGCAGGATTGAAGCTTTCTTT CASSQGEGGGRIEAFF
TRBJ1-1 . TRBD1 TRBV7-9 TGTGCCAGCAGCTTCGACAGGGTGGACACTGAAGCTTTCTTT CASSFDRVDTEAFF
TRBJ1-4 . TRBD1 TRBV15 TGTGCCACCCGGGACAGGGCTGATGAAAAACTGTTTTTT CATRDRADEKLFF
TRBJ1-1 . . TRBV7-2 TGTGCCAGTGAACTTAAGATGGGGGCGAGCGCTGAAGCTTTCTTT CASELKMGASAEAFF
TRBJ1-1 . . TRBV7-3 TGTGCCAGCAGCTTGGACCGAGACACTGAAGCTTTCTTT CASSLDRDTEAFF
TRBJ2-2 . TRBD1 TRBV24-1 TGTGCCACCAGTGATTCCCGGACAGGGGGACTCACCGGGGAGCTGTTTTTT CATSDSRTGGLTGELFF
TRBJ2-1 . TRBD1 TRBV7-6 TGTGCCAGCAGCTTACTGGGGCAGGGGGCTTTACCCGAGCAGTTCTTC CASSLLGQGALPEQFF
TRBJ1-6 . . TRBV6-5 TGTGCCAGCAGTTATAGGGATAATTCACCCCTCCACTTT CASSYRDNSPLHF
TRBJ2-2 . TRBD2 TRBV27 TGTGCCAGCAGTTTAGGTCTAGCGGGAGTAGGGACCGGGGAGCTGTTTTTT CASSLGLAGVGTGELFF
TRBJ1-2 few TRBD1 TRBV6-1 TGTGCCAGCAGTGTTACCGTTCACAGGGGCGACTATGGCTACACCTTC CASSVTVHRGDYGYTF
TRBJ1-1 . . TRBV10-3 TGTGCCATCAGTGAGTCGACTCTGAACACTGAAGCTTTCTTT CAISESTLNTEAFF